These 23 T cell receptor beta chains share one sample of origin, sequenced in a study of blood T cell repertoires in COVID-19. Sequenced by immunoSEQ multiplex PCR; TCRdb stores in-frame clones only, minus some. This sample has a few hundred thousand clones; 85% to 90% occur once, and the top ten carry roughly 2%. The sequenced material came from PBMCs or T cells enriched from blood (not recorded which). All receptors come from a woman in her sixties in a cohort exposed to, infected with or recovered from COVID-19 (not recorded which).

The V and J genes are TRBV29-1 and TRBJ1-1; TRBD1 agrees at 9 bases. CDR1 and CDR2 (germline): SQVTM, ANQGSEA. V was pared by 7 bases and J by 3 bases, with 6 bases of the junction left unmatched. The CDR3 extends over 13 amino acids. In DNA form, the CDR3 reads TGCAGCGCTCCGACAGGGGGGTACACTGAAGCTTTCTTT. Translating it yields CSAPTGGYTEAFF.

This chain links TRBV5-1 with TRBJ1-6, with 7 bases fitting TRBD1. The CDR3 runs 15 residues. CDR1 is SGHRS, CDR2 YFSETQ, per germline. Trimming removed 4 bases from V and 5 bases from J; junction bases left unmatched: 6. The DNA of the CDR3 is TGCGCCAGCAGCCGGACCGGACAGGATAATTCACCCCTCCACTTT. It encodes CASSRTGQDNSPLHF. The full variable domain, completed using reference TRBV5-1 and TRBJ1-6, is KAGVTQTPRYLIKTRGQQVTLSCSPISGHRSVSWYQQTPGQGLQFLFEYFSETQRNKGNFPGRFSGRQFSNSRSEMNVSTLELGDSALYLCASSRTGQDNSPLHFGNGTRLTVT.

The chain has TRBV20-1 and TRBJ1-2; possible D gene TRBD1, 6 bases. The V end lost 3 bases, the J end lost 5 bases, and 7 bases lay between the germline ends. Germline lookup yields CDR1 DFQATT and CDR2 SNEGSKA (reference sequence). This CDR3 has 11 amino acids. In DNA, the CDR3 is TGCAGTGCTAGGGGGGCTTATGGCTACACCTTC. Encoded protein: CSARGAYGYTF.

This CDR3 reads CASSLGTANEKLFF. The CDR3 DNA is TGTGCCAGCAGCTTAGGGACAGCTAATGAAAAACTGTTTTTT. This rearrangement joins TRBV7-2 to TRBJ1-4, with a tentative D call TRBD1 (6 bases). The length of the CDR3 is 14 residues. CDR1 SGHTA and CDR2 FQGNSA come from the germline V gene. The V gene lost 1 base and the J gene lost 3 bases, with 6 bases spanning the gap.

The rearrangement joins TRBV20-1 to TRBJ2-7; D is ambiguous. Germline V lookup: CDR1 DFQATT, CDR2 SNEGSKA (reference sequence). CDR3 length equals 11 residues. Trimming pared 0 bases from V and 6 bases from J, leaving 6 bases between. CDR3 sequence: CSARDPSEQYF. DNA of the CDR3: TGCAGTGCTAGAGATCCGTCCGAGCAGTACTTC.

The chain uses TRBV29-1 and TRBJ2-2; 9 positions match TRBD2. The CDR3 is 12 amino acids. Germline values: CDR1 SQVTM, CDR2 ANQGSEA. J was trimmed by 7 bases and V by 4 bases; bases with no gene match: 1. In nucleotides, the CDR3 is TGCAGCGTTGTTAGCGGGGGCGGGGAGCTGTTTTTT. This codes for CSVVSGGGELFF.

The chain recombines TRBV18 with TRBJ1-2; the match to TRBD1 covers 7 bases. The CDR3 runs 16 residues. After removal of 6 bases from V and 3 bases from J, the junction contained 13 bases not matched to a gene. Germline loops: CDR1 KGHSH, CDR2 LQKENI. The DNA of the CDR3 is TGTGCCAGCTCGCCAAAACAGGGGCGGAGGGACTATGGCTACACCTTC. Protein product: CASSPKQGRRDYGYTF.

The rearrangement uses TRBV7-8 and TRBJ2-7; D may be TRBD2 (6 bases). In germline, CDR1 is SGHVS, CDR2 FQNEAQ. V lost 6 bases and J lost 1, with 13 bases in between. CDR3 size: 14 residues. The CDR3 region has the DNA TGTGCCAGCAGTTTGGGACTGCCATCCTACGAGCAGTACTTC. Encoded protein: CASSLGLPSYEQYF.

The CDR3 DNA reads as TGTGCCAGCAGCTTAGTAACGGGAGTAGTCCACGAGCAGTACTTC. Translating gives CASSLVTGVVHEQYF. The chain uses TRBV7-9 and TRBJ2-7, with D tentatively TRBD2 (6 bases). The germline CDR1 and CDR2 sequences are SEHNR and FQNEAQ (reference sequence). Between the trimmed V and J ends, which lost 1 base and 5 bases, there was a span of 15 bases. This CDR3 region has 15 residues. The complete variable domain, with remaining parts taken from reference TRBV7-9 and TRBJ2-7, reads DTGVSQNPRHKITKRGQNVTFRCDPISEHNRLYWYRQTLGQGPEFLTYFQNEAQLEKSRLLSDRFSAERPKGSFSTLEIQRTEQGDSAMYLCASSLVTGVVHEQYFGPGTRLTVT.

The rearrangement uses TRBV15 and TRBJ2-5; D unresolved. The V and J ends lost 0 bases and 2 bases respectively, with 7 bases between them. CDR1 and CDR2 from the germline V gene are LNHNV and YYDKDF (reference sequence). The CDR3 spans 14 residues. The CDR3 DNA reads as TGTGCCACCAGCAGAGATACCAGTCAAGAGACCCAGTACTTC. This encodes CATSRDTSQETQYF.

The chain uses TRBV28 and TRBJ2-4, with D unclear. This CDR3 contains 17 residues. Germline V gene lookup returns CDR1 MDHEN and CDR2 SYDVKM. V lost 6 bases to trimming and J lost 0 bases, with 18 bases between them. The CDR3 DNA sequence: TGTGCCAGCAGCTCGGTCGACCAGGTCGCAGCCAAAAACATTCAGTACTTC. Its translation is CASSSVDQVAAKNIQYF. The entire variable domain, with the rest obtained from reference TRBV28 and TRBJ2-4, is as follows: DVKVTQSSRYLVKRTGEKVFLECVQDMDHENMFWYRQDPGLGLRLIYFSYDVKMKEKGDIPEGYSVSREKKERFSLILESASTNQTSMYLCASSSVDQVAAKNIQYFGAGTRLSVL.

CDR3 DNA sequence: TGTGCCAGCAGGGCCCTGGACAGGTTTCCCTACGAGCAGTACTTC. As protein: CASRALDRFPYEQYF. The chain recombines TRBV6-5 with TRBJ2-7, with 7 bases matching TRBD1. CDR1 and CDR2 (germline): MNHEY, SVGAGI. V lost 6 bases to trimming and J lost 2 bases; unmatched junction nucleotides: 10. The CDR3 loop spans 15 amino acids.

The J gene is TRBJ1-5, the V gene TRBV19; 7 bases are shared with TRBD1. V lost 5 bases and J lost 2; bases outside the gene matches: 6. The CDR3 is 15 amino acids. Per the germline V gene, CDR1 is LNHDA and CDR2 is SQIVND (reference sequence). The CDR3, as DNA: TGTGCCAGTAGTTTCGACAGGGTAGGCAATCAGCCCCAGCATTTT. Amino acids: CASSFDRVGNQPQHF.

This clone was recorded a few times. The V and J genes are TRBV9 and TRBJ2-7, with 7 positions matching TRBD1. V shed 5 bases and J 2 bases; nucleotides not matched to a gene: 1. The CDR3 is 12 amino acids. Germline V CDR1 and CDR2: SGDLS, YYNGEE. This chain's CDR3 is CASRGQTYEQYF. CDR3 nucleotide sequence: TGTGCCAGCAGGGGACAGACCTACGAGCAGTACTTC.

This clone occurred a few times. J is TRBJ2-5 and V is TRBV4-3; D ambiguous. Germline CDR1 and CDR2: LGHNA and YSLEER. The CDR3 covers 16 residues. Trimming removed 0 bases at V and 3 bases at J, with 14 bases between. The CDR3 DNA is TGCGCCAGCAGCCAAGATGGCGCCGGGTACGAAGAGACCCAGTACTTC. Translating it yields CASSQDGAGYEETQYF.

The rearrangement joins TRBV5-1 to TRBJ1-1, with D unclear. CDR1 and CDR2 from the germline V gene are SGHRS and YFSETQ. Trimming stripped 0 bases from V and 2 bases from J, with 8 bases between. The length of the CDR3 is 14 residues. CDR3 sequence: CASSLELRNTEAFF. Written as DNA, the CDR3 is TGCGCCAGCAGCTTGGAGCTGAGAAACACTGAAGCTTTCTTT.

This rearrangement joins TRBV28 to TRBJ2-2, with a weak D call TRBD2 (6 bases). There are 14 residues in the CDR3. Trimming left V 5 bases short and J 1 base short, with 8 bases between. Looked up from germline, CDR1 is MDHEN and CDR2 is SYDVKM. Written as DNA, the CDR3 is TGTGCCAGCAGTCACGGGGGGAACACCGGGGAGCTGTTTTTT. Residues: CASSHGGNTGELFF.

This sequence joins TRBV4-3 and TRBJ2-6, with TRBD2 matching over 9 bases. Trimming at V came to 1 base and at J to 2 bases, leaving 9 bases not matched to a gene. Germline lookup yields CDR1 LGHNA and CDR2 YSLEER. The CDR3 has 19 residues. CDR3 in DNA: TGCGCCAGCAGCCAAGGGGCAGCGGGAGGTTCGGCTGGGGCCAACGTCCTGACTTTC. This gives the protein CASSQGAAGGSAGANVLTF.

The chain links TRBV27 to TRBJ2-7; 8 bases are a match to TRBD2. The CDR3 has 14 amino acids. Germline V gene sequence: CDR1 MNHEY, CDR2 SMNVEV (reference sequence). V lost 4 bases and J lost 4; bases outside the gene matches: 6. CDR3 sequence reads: CASSSVREGYEQYF. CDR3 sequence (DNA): TGTGCCAGCAGTTCAGTTCGGGAGGGTTACGAGCAGTACTTC.

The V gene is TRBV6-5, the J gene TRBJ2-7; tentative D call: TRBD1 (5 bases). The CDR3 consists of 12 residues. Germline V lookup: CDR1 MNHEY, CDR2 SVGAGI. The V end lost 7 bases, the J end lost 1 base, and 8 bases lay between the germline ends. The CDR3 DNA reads TGTGCCAGCAAGACAGTTTCCTACGAGCAGTACTTC. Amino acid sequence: CASKTVSYEQYF.

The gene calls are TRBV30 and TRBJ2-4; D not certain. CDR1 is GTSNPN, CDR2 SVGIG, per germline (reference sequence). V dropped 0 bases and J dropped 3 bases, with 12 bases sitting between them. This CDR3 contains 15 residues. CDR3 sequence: CAWSVRRLRKNIQYF. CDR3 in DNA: TGTGCCTGGAGTGTAAGGAGACTTCGCAAAAACATTCAGTACTTC.

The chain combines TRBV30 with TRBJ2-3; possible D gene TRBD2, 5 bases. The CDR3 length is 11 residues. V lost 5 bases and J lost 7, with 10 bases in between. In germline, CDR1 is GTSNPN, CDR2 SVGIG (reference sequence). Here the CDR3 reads CAWDGENTQYF. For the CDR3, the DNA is TGTGCCTGGGATGGGGAGAATACGCAGTATTTT.

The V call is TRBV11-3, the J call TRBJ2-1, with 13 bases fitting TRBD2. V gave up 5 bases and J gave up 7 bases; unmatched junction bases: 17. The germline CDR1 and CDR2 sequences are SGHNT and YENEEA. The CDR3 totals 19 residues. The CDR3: CASSPSPRLAGGPNNEQFF. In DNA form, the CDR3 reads TGTGCCAGCAGCCCTTCCCCCCGACTAGCGGGAGGCCCCAATAATGAGCAGTTCTTC.